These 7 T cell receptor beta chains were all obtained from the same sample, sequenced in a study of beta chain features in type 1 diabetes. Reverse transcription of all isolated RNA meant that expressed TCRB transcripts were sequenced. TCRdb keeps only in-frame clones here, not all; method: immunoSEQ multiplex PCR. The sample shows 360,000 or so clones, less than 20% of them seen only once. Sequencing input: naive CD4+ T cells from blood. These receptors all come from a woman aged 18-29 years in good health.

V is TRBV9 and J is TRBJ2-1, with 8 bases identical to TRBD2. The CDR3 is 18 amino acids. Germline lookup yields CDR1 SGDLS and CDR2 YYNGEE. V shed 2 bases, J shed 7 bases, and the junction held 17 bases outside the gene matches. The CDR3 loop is CASSVSPSGLASGNEQFF. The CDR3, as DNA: TGTGCCAGCAGCGTCAGCCCCAGTGGACTAGCCTCAGGAAATGAGCAGTTCTTC.

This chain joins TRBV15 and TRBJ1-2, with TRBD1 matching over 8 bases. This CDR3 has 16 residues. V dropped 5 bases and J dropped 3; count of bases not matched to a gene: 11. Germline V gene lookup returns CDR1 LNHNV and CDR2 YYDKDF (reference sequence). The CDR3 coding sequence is TGTGCCACCAGCGGAACCTCCAGGGGGCGAGACTATGGCTACACCTTC. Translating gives CATSGTSRGRDYGYTF.

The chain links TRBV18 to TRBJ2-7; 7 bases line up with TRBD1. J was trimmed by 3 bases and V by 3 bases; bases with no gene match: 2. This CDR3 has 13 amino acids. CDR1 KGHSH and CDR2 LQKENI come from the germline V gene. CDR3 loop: CASSPGQLYEQYF. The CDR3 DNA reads TGTGCCAGCTCACCGGGACAGCTCTACGAGCAGTACTTC.

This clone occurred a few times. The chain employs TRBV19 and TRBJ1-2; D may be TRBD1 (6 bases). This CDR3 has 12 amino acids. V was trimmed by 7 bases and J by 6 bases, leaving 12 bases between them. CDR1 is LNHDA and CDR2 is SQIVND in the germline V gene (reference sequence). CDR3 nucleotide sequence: TGTGCCAGTATTTCACAGGGAGATGGCTACACCTTC. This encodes CASISQGDGYTF.

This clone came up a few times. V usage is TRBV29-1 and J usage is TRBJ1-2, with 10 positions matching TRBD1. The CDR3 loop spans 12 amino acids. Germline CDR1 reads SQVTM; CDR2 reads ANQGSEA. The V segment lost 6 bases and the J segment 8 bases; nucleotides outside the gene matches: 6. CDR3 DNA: TGCAGCGTCAAGACAGGGGGCCGCGGCTACACCTTC. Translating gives CSVKTGGRGYTF.

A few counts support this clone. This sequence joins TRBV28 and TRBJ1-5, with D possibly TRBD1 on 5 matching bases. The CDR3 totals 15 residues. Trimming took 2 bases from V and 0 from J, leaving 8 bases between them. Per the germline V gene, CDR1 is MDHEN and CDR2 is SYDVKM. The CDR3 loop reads CASSLDSNSNQPQHF. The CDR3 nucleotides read TGTGCCAGCAGTTTAGACAGCAATAGCAATCAGCCCCAGCATTTT.

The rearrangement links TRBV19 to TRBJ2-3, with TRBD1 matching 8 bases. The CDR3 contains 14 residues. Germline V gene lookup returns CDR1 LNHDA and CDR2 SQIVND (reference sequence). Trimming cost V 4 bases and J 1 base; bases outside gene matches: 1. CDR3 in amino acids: CASSTTGGTDTQYF. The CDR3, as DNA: TGTGCCAGTAGTACGACAGGGGGCACAGATACGCAGTATTTT.